This record concerns one T cell receptor (beta chain) sequence. Its target is not known. Germline CDR1 LNHDA, CDR2 SQIVND (reference sequence). With 5 bases clipped from V and 7 bases from J, the junction kept 3 bases outside the gene matches. This CDR3 spans 14 amino acids. These data originate in a study of T cell responses to AZD1222 COVID-19 vaccine. The study, taken as a whole, reports: In all cases, repertoires were sampled only after the peak T cell response.

TCRdb's copy holds only in-frame clones and misses some; the assay was immunoSEQ multiplex PCR. In the table there are about 110,000 clones, 92% of which are singletons. Recipients boosted at about 4 weeks or about 12 weeks are pooled. The source material was peripheral blood, sampled 28 days after the second AZD1222 dose. V is TRBV19 and J is TRBJ2-1; 12 bases are shared with TRBD2. The TCR originated in an adult who received the AZD1222 COVID-19 vaccine. In DNA form, the CDR3 reads TGTGCCAGTAGTCTAGCGGGAGGGCCTAATGAGCAGTTCTTC. Amino acid sequence: CASSLAGGPNEQFF.